A selection of T cell receptor beta chains follows, all from one sample in a study of cytomegalovirus exposure and HLA in healthy donors. This table comes from immunoSEQ multiplex PCR, and its TCRdb copy is limited to in-frame clones, with some not included. This sample has roughly 160,000 clones, with 70% to 80% found just once. The sample was PBMCs. The receptors derive from a man in his fifties or sixties in good health and CMV-seronegative. The CDR3 runs from the conserved cysteine through the conserved F or W. D genes are given only for firm matches. Some rows have no size entry. The others give once, few or many, or a class for an expanded clone.

D gene	V gene	clone size	J gene	CDR3 protein	CDR3 DNA
TRBD2	TRBV27	.	TRBJ2-7	CASSLSLAGSTYEQYF	TGTGCCAGCAGTTTATCTCTAGCGGGAAGTACCTACGAGCAGTACTTC
.	TRBV30	.	TRBJ2-2	CAWEGGHITGELFF	TGTGCCTGGGAGGGAGGTCACATCACCGGGGAGCTGTTTTTT
.	TRBV6-1	few	TRBJ1-5	CASTGSGRQPQHF	TGTGCCAGCACAGGTTCAGGGCGTCAGCCCCAGCATTTT
TRBD1	TRBV5-1	.	TRBJ2-2	CASRQGSGGELFF	TGCGCCAGCAGACAGGGGAGTGGCGGGGAGCTGTTTTTT
.	TRBV7-9	.	TRBJ2-5	CASSLAVAGQETQYF	TGTGCCAGCAGCTTAGCGGTGGCAGGCCAAGAGACCCAGTACTTC
TRBD1	TRBV19	.	TRBJ2-7	CASSLKRTGAAEQYF	TGTGCCAGTAGTCTTAAACGGACAGGGGCTGCCGAGCAGTACTTC
.	TRBV9	once	TRBJ1-1	CASSVHETDMNTEAFF	TGTGCCAGCAGCGTCCATGAGACGGACATGAACACTGAAGCTTTCTTT
TRBD2	TRBV9	.	TRBJ2-1	CASSVGNSGRYNEQFF	TGTGCCAGCAGCGTAGGTAATAGCGGGAGGTATAATGAGCAGTTCTTC
.	TRBV19	.	TRBJ2-7	CASSSVRGQRRGTYEQYF	TGTGCCAGTAGTAGCGTCAGGGGACAGAGACGGGGGACCTACGAGCAGTACTTC
.	TRBV27	once	TRBJ1-1	CASSPPGWNTEAFF	TGTGCCAGCAGTCCGCCAGGGTGGAACACTGAAGCTTTCTTT
.	TRBV7-6	.	TRBJ1-5	CASSSIPVGQPQHF	TGTGCCAGCAGCTCAATTCCCGTGGGCCAGCCCCAGCATTTT
TRBD2	TRBV4-3	.	TRBJ2-2	CASSPQTLAANTGELFF	TGCGCCAGCAGCCCCCAAACGCTAGCGGCGAACACCGGGGAGCTGTTTTTT
TRBD1	TRBV5-5	.	TRBJ1-6	CASSLGGTGGSPLHF	TGTGCCAGCAGCTTGGGAGGGACAGGGGGTTCACCCCTCCACTTT
.	TRBV28	.	TRBJ2-7	CASSPRGSDYEQYF	TGTGCCAGCAGCCCCCGGGGGTCCGATTACGAGCAGTACTTC
.	TRBV9	.	TRBJ2-3	CASSNGQTSTDTQYF	TGTGCCAGCAGCAACGGACAGACTAGCACAGATACGCAGTATTTT
.	TRBV16	.	TRBJ1-3	CASSQTFASSMAGNTIYF	TGTGCCAGCAGCCAAACCTTCGCTAGTTCGATGGCGGGAAACACCATATATTTT
TRBD1	TRBV30	.	TRBJ1-4	CAWSPRTGWDEKLFF	TGTGCCTGGAGTCCCAGGACAGGGTGGGATGAAAAACTGTTTTTT
.	TRBV18	.	TRBJ1-1	CASSPPVTRTEAFF	TGTGCCAGCTCACCACCGGTTACCAGGACTGAAGCTTTCTTT
TRBD1	TRBV19	.	TRBJ1-5	CASSISQGANQPQHF	TGTGCCAGTAGTATCTCCCAGGGGGCTAATCAGCCCCAGCATTTT
TRBD1	TRBV4-1	few	TRBJ1-5	CASSQPGTGGRDSNQPQHF	TGCGCCAGCAGCCAACCTGGCACAGGGGGCCGAGATAGCAATCAGCCCCAGCATTTT
.	TRBV4-1	.	TRBJ2-6	CASSQELGQPRAGANVLTF	TGCGCCAGCAGCCAAGAATTAGGACAGCCCAGGGCTGGGGCCAACGTCCTGACTTTC
.	TRBV6-1	.	TRBJ1-5	CASSEAPGLSNQPQHF	TGTGCCAGCAGTGAAGCCCCAGGGCTAAGCAATCAGCCCCAGCATTTT
.	TRBV28	.	TRBJ1-5	CASSLSWKGNQPQHF	TGTGCCAGCAGTTTATCTTGGAAGGGGAATCAGCCCCAGCATTTT
.	TRBV18	.	TRBJ2-7	CASSPQREYEQYF	TGTGCCAGCTCACCACAGAGGGAGTACGAGCAGTACTTC
.	TRBV4-3	.	TRBJ2-1	CASSQVHSNEQFF	TGCGCCAGCAGCCAAGTTCACTCCAATGAGCAGTTCTTC
TRBD2	TRBV7-2	.	TRBJ2-7	CASSLSLTSGAYEQYF	TGTGCCAGCAGCTTATCCCTGACTAGCGGAGCCTACGAGCAGTACTTC
.	TRBV6-1	.	TRBJ2-7	CASSEGAGFNYEQYF	TGTGCCAGCAGTGAAGGCGCAGGTTTTAACTACGAGCAGTACTTC
TRBD2	TRBV6-5	few	TRBJ2-5	CASRGTRVWETQYF	TGTGCCAGCAGGGGGACTAGGGTCTGGGAGACCCAGTACTTC
.	TRBV19	.	TRBJ2-2	CASSDQGWGGTNTGELFF	TGTGCCAGTAGTGACCAGGGATGGGGGGGCACGAACACCGGGGAGCTGTTTTTT
.	TRBV2	.	TRBJ2-7	CASSLGGYEQYF	TGTGCCAGCAGCTTGGGGGGCTACGAGCAGTACTTC
TRBD1	TRBV28	.	TRBJ2-7	CASRTYRGRSYEQYF	TGTGCCAGCAGAACCTACAGGGGCCGCTCCTACGAGCAGTACTTC
.	TRBV6-6	.	TRBJ1-5	CASSYIQDNNQPQHF	TGTGCCAGCAGTTACATACAGGACAATAATCAGCCCCAGCATTTT
.	TRBV4-3	.	TRBJ1-3	CASSQVGGFGNTIYF	TGCGCCAGCAGCCAAGTGGGAGGGTTTGGAAACACCATATATTTT
.	TRBV30	.	TRBJ1-4	CAWTPIKSEKLFF	TGTGCCTGGACTCCCATTAAGAGTGAAAAACTGTTTTTT
TRBD1	TRBV7-8	.	TRBJ2-1	CASSLGTGWEQFF	TGTGCCAGCAGCTTAGGGACAGGCTGGGAGCAGTTCTTC
TRBD1	TRBV28	.	TRBJ1-3	CASSFRGLGNTIYF	TGTGCCAGCAGTTTCAGGGGGCTCGGAAACACCATATATTTT
.	TRBV5-1	.	TRBJ2-5	CASSLRDTQETQYF	TGCGCCAGCAGCTTGAGGGACACCCAAGAGACCCAGTACTTC
.	TRBV5-1	.	TRBJ2-3	CASSSRGSITTDTQYF	TGCGCCAGCAGCTCGCGGGGATCTATAACCACAGATACGCAGTATTTT
TRBD1	TRBV7-2	.	TRBJ2-5	CASSRGQSQETQYF	TGTGCCAGCAGCCGGGGACAGAGCCAAGAGACCCAGTACTTC
TRBD2	TRBV5-1	.	TRBJ2-5	CASSLGLAALQETQYF	TGCGCCAGCAGCTTAGGACTAGCGGCCCTTCAAGAGACCCAGTACTTC
TRBD2	TRBV19	.	TRBJ2-3	CASSTGGDYTDTQYF	TGTGCCAGTAGCACGGGGGGGGACTACACAGATACGCAGTATTTT
.	TRBV20-1	.	TRBJ2-5	CSARQETQYF	TGCAGTGCTCGCCAAGAGACCCAGTACTTC
.	TRBV28	.	TRBJ2-7	CASGLRYEQYF	TGTGCCAGCGGGCTGAGATACGAGCAGTACTTC
.	TRBV21-1	.	TRBJ1-2	CASSKFGIGDGYTF	TGTGCCAGCAGCAAGTTTGGTATCGGGGATGGCTACACCTTC
.	TRBV7-9	.	TRBJ2-5	CASSMNSGSTETQYF	TGTGCCAGCAGCATGAACTCCGGGAGCACAGAGACCCAGTACTTC
TRBD2	TRBV11-2	.	TRBJ2-5	CASSFGSSGSGWETQYF	TGTGCCAGCAGCTTTGGAAGTAGCGGGAGTGGCTGGGAGACCCAGTACTTC
.	TRBV11-2	.	TRBJ2-1	CASSLVGPSFGNEQFF	TGTGCCAGCAGCTTAGTCGGTCCTAGTTTCGGCAATGAGCAGTTCTTC
TRBD1	TRBV5-1	.	TRBJ1-2	CASSPGQGNYGYTF	TGCGCCAGCAGCCCGGGACAGGGAAACTATGGCTACACCTTC
.	TRBV11-2	.	TRBJ1-4	CASSPARGTTNEKLFF	TGTGCCAGCAGCCCAGCTAGAGGGACAACTAATGAAAAACTGTTTTTT